Sequencing of this TCR beta chain was carried out in a study of sequential checkpoint blockade in melanoma. Study details: Arm A got nivolumab then ipilimumab; arm B the reverse, 1:1.

This clone was counted between two and nine times. The treatment here: randomized to nivolumab then ipilimumab (arm A) or the reverse (arm B). DNA-damaging chemotherapy had not been given to any patient beforehand. The CDR3 is 14 residues long. CDR1 is SGHVS and CDR2 is FNYEAQ in the germline V gene. The V gene lost 1 base and the J gene lost 3 bases, with 7 bases spanning the gap. The table came from immunoSEQ multiplex PCR; TCRdb's copy has only in-frame clones and leaves some out. The sample holds roughly 18,000 clones; roughly 70% are singletons and the top ten take about an eighth. The chain employs TRBV7-6 and TRBJ2-1; D gene uncertain. Sequencing used CD8+ T cells sorted from blood (inferred from file names), obtained from a patient given nivolumab and ipilimumab in sequence. The receptor was isolated from a human donor with melanoma. The CDR3 nucleotides read TGTGCCAGCAGCTTAGTAGGAGACTACAATGAGCAGTTCTTC. It specifies CASSLVGDYNEQFF.